The rows below give T cell receptor beta chains drawn from one sample of a study of T cell responses to AZD1222 COVID-19 vaccine. Profiled with immunoSEQ multiplex PCR; TCRdb holds only in-frame clones, not every one. The sample gives some 130,000 clones, about 90% of which show up once; less than 3.5% is in the top ten. This specimen consisted of peripheral blood, obtained 28 days after the second AZD1222 dose. The source of these receptors is an adult who received the AZD1222 COVID-19 vaccine. The CDR3 runs from the conserved cysteine through the conserved F or W.

j_call v_call cdr3_aa
TRBJ1-6 TRBV30 CAWSVGGSDNSPLHF
TRBJ1-5 TRBV19 CASSRGQGYPQHF
TRBJ2-7 TRBV7-2 CASSLVGDSYEQYF
TRBJ1-2 TRBV9 CASSVDAGLDGYTF
TRBJ1-5 TRBV28 CASSSQAGESNQPQHF
TRBJ1-1 TRBV6-2/TRBV6-3 CASSPQGVPEAFF
TRBJ1-4 TRBV5-6 CASSPLTLVNEKLFF
TRBJ1-1 TRBV30 CAWNRGQAKGTEAFF
TRBJ1-2 TRBV5-1 CASSLGQGDGYTF
TRBJ2-2 TRBV6-2/TRBV6-3 CASSLPTLGELFF
TRBJ1-4 TRBV5-1 CASSYLGGVTNEKLFF
TRBJ1-5 TRBV3-1/TRBV3-2 CASSQVPRGGQPQHF
TRBJ2-7 TRBV15 CATSRDLGLYEQYF
TRBJ2-7 TRBV2 CASSVHLRVYEQYF
TRBJ2-3 TRBV24-1 CATSDPGQGVTDTQYF